One and the same sample provided the 10 T cell receptor beta chains below, sequenced in a study of blood T cell repertoires in COVID-19. Sequenced by immunoSEQ multiplex PCR; TCRdb stores in-frame clones only, minus some. The data show 84,000 or so clones, roughly 87% seen once. Input material: peripheral blood. The receptors here all came from a man aged 55-75 years with acute or convalescent COVID-19.

J is TRBJ1-3 and V is TRBV18; 7 bases fit TRBD1. CDR1 and CDR2 (germline): KGHSH, LQKENI. The ends lost 3 bases at V and 0 bases at J; junction bases unmatched: 2. This CDR3 is 15 amino acids long. The CDR3 coding sequence is TGTGCCAGCTCACCTAGGGACAGCTCTGGAAACACCATATATTTT. Its translation is CASSPRDSSGNTIYF. The whole variable domain, remainder taken from reference TRBV18 and TRBJ1-3, is NAGVMQNPRHLVRRRGQEARLRCSPMKGHSHVYWYRQLPEEGLKFMVYLQKENIIDESGMPKERFSAEFPKEGPSILRIQQVVRGDSAAYFCASSPRDSSGNTIYFGEGSWLTVV.

V and J are TRBV6-2 or TRBV6-3 and TRBJ2-3; 11 bases are a match to TRBD2. Unmatched junction bases numbered 6, after V lost 0 bases and J lost 4 bases. Germline V gene data show CDR1 as MNHEY and CDR2 as SVGEGT. The CDR3 contains 17 residues. The chain's CDR3 is CASSYSTGSGGADTQYF. The CDR3 DNA follows: TGTGCCAGCAGTTACTCGACAGGTAGCGGGGGGGCAGATACGCAGTATTTT.

This chain joins TRBV5-4 and TRBJ2-3; the match to TRBD2 covers 12 bases. Trimming at V came to 5 bases and at J to 0 bases, leaving 7 bases not matched to a gene. Germline-derived CDR1 and CDR2 are SGHNT and YYREEE (reference sequence). The length of the CDR3 is 17 residues. The chain's CDR3 is CASRRTSGASSTDTQYF. The CDR3 coding sequence is TGTGCCAGCAGGAGGACTAGCGGGGCATCTAGCACAGATACGCAGTATTTT.

CDR3 region: CATGARDGEQFF. The CDR3 DNA follows: TGTGCCACCGGGGCGCGGGATGGTGAGCAGTTCTTC. The chain joins TRBV2 to TRBJ2-1; maybe TRBD2 (6 bases). CDR1 is SNHLY, CDR2 FYNNEI, per germline. V lost 10 bases and J lost 9, with 16 bases in between. The length of the CDR3 is 12 residues.

The genes are TRBV29-1 and TRBJ1-4, with TRBD1 matching over 10 bases. Germline assignment: CDR1 SQVTM and CDR2 ANQGSEA. CDR3 size: 11 residues. V shed 6 bases, J shed 10 bases, and the junction held 2 bases outside the gene matches. CDR3 in DNA: TGCAGCGTAAGGACAGGGGGAAAACTGTTTTTT. The encoded protein is CSVRTGGKLFF.

J is TRBJ1-4 and V is TRBV6-1, with 8 bases identical to TRBD1. Unmatched junction bases numbered 6, after V lost 3 bases and J lost 0 bases. The CDR3 has 17 amino acids. Germline loops: CDR1 MNHNS, CDR2 SASEGT. DNA of the CDR3: TGTGCCAGCAGTGATGGACAGGGCTATGCAACTAATGAAAAACTGTTTTTT. Translation: CASSDGQGYATNEKLFF.

The rearrangement links TRBV20-1 to TRBJ1-2; tentative D call: TRBD1 (5 bases). V was trimmed by 3 bases and J by 4 bases, leaving 9 bases between them. Per the germline V gene, CDR1 is DFQATT and CDR2 is SNEGSKA (reference sequence). The CDR3 runs 12 residues. The CDR3 DNA reads as TGCAGTGCTAGTACCCAGGGCTATGGCTACACCTTC. It encodes CSASTQGYGYTF.

CDR3 protein: CASGVGEMNQPQHF. CDR3 sequence (DNA): TGTGCCAGCGGGGTCGGGGAAATGAATCAGCCCCAGCATTTT. The genes are TRBV7-9 and TRBJ1-5; D is unresolved. Germline lookup yields CDR1 SEHNR and CDR2 FQNEAQ (reference sequence). V shed 8 bases and J shed 4 bases, with 15 bases lying between them. The CDR3 is made up of 14 amino acids.

The table lists this clone with a count of one. V usage is TRBV6-2 or TRBV6-3 and J usage is TRBJ1-2; D may be TRBD1 (6 bases). V lost 5 bases to trimming and J lost 3 bases, with 10 bases between them. Germline CDR1 is MNHEY and CDR2 is SVGEGT. This CDR3 contains 13 residues. The CDR3 nucleotides read TGTGCCAGCAGTGCAGGGGCTGACTATGGCTACACCTTC. This translates into CASSAGADYGYTF.

V and J are TRBV19 and TRBJ1-5; D may be TRBD1 (6 bases). Germline assignment: CDR1 LNHDA and CDR2 SQIVND (reference sequence). This CDR3 is 14 amino acids long. Trimming stripped 7 bases from V and 3 bases from J, with 13 bases between. CDR3 region: CASTMDSDNQPQHF. CDR3 DNA: TGTGCCAGTACAATGGACAGCGACAATCAGCCCCAGCATTTT.